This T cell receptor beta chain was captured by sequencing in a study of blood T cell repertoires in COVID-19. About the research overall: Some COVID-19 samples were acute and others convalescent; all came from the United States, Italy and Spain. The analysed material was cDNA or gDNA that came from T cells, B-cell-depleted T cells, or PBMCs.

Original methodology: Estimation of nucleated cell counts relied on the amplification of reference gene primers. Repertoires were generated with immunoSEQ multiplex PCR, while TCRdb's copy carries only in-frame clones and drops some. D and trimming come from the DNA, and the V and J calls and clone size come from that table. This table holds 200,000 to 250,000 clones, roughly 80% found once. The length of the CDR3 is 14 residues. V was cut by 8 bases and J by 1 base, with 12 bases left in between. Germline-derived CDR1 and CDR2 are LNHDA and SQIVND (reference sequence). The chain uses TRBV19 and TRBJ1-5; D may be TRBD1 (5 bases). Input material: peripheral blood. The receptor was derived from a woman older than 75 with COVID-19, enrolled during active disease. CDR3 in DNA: TGTGCCAGTTCTCGGCAGGGAAGCAATCAGCCCCAGCATTTT. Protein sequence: CASSRQGSNQPQHF.